This passage covers 9 T cell receptor beta chains from one sample sequenced in a study of T cells in Graves' hyperthyroidism and ophthalmopathy. TCR beta CDR3 region amplification was performed from RNA transcripts. When the TCR CDR3 underwent first-round RT-PCR, the HTBI primer set was used. TCRdb fed the multiplex PCR reads into MiXCR, producing one record per CDR3 protein. The data show 300,000 to 450,000 distinct CDR3 sequences, with 25% seen just once and 73% held by the top ten. What was sequenced was blood. These TCRs come from a man aged 50-59 years with Graves' hyperthyroidism.

The chain employs TRBV12-5 and TRBJ2-7; D gene unclear. The germline V and J ends were trimmed by 7 bases and 6 bases, with 22 bases remaining between them. The germline CDR1 and CDR2 sequences are LGHNT and FRNRAP. This CDR3 comprises 15 residues. CDR3 protein: CASDSPTALRGEQYF. The CDR3 DNA sequence: TGTGCTAGTGACTCCCCGACGGCGCTTCGAGGCGAGCAGTACTTC.

V is TRBV6-1 and J is TRBJ2-7; TRBD2 might be the D (5 bases). V was pared by 8 bases and J by 7 bases, with 21 bases between. Germline V lookup: CDR1 MNHNS, CDR2 SASEGT. This CDR3 is 14 amino acids long. The CDR3 here is CASGRGAATGEQYF. The CDR3 bases are TGTGCCAGCGGTAGAGGTGCGGCGACGGGGGAGCAGTACTTC.

This clonotype has a handful of counts. This chain joins TRBV6-5 and TRBJ2-7; D is perhaps TRBD1 (6 bases). From germline, CDR1 is MNHEY and CDR2 SVGAGI. Deletions cut 4 bases from V and 3 bases from J, with 16 bases between. This CDR3 is built from 15 residues. CDR3 protein: CASSWGTGLIYEQYF. Written as DNA, the CDR3 is TGTGCCAGCAGTTGGGGAACAGGGCTAATCTACGAGCAGTACTTC.

The chain uses TRBV4-2 and TRBJ2-1, with unresolved D. Germline V gene sequence: CDR1 LGHNA, CDR2 YNFKEQ. The germline V and J ends were trimmed by 2 bases and 4 bases, with 9 bases remaining between them. The CDR3 totals 14 residues. CDR3 region: CASSQFAGYNEQFF. CDR3 in DNA: TGTGCCAGCAGCCAATTTGCCGGGTACAATGAGCAGTTCTTC.

The table lists this clonotype with a few counts. The chain uses TRBV30 and TRBJ1-5; possible D gene TRBD1, 6 bases. Per germline, CDR1 GTSNPN and CDR2 SVGIG (reference sequence). The CDR3 is 14 amino acids. The V and J ends lost 4 bases and 0 bases respectively, with 10 bases between them. CDR3 region: CAWTETGSNQPQHF. CDR3 DNA: TGTGCCTGGACAGAGACAGGTAGCAATCAGCCCCAGCATTTT.

This sequence joins TRBV11-2 and TRBJ2-1; the D is unclear. This CDR3 region has 14 residues. Germline loops: CDR1 SGHAT, CDR2 FQNNGV. V lost 0 bases, J lost 4 bases, and 7 bases lay in between. The CDR3 DNA reads as TGTGCCAGCAGCTTAGAGCCCAGTTACAATGAGCAGTTCTTC. Residues: CASSLEPSYNEQFF.

There are many counts of this clonotype. The V call is TRBV11-2, the J call TRBJ2-2; tentative D call: TRBD2 (6 bases). The CDR3 extends over 12 amino acids. The germline CDR1 and CDR2 sequences are SGHAT and FQNNGV. V lost 4 bases, J lost 8 bases, and 8 bases lay in between. The CDR3 here is CASSSEGGELFF. The CDR3 DNA reads TGTGCCAGCAGCTCGGAGGGTGGGGAGCTGTTTTTT. Looking up the rest from reference TRBV11-2 and TRBJ2-2 gives the full variable domain: EAGVAQSPRYKIIEKRQSVAFWCNPISGHATLYWYQQILGQGPKLLIQFQNNGVVDDSQLPKDRFSAERLKGVDSTLKIQPAKLEDSAVYLCASSSEGGELFFGEGSRLTVL.

Ten or more counts support this clonotype. The rearrangement joins TRBV7-2 to TRBJ2-7; TRBD2 agrees at 10 bases. Per germline, CDR1 SGHTA and CDR2 FQGNSA. The ends lost 5 bases at V and 2 bases at J; junction bases unmatched: 3. CDR3 length equals 14 residues. CDR3 nucleotides: TGTGCCAGCAGCCTCAGCGGGAGGGCCTACGAGCAGTACTTC. This translates into CASSLSGRAYEQYF.

The chain combines TRBV6-5 with TRBJ2-1; 7 positions match TRBD2. The CDR3 is 17 residues long. Germline CDR1 and CDR2: MNHEY and SVGAGI. V shed 2 bases, J shed 7 bases, and the junction held 14 bases outside the gene matches. Here the CDR3 reads CASSYQGLPGLGNEQFF. The CDR3, as DNA: TGTGCCAGCAGTTACCAGGGACTACCGGGATTGGGGAATGAGCAGTTCTTC.